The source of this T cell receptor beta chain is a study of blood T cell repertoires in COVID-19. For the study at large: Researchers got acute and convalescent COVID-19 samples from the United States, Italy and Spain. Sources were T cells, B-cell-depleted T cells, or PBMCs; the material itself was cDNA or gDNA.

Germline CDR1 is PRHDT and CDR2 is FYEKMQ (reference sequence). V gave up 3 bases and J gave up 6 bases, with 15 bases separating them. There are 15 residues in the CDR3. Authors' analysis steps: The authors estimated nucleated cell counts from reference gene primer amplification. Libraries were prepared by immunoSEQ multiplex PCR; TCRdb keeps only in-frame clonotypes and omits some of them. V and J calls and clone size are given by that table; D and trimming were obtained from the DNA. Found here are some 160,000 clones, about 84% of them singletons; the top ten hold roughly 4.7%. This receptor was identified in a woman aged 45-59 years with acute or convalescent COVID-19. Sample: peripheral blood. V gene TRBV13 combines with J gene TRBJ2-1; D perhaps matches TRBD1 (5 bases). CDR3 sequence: CASSFGAPAGNEQFF. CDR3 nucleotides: TGTGCCAGCAGCTTTGGGGCACCCGCTGGCAATGAGCAGTTCTTC.